The present entry profiles one T cell receptor beta chain with its context. The antigen is unknown. This entry belongs to a study of T cell responses to AZD1222 COVID-19 vaccine. Findings and caveats of the study: Spike-specific TCR breadth and depth went up after people got two AZD1222 doses. CD4 TCRs linked to vaccination spanned spike, dominating at 160-218 and 743-854.

This CDR3 comprises 11 residues. Between the trimmed V and J ends, which lost 3 bases and 6 bases, there was a span of 5 bases. Clones were read by immunoSEQ multiplex PCR, and TCRdb kept only the in-frame ones, dropping some. The sample gives tens of thousands of clones, roughly 86% of which show up once; around 5.5% is in the top ten. The rearrangement joins TRBV12-3 or TRBV12-4 to TRBJ1-2; D unresolved. The sample in question was peripheral blood, obtained on day 0 of AZD1222 vaccination. This receptor was obtained from an adult in good health. The CDR3 DNA is TGTGCCAGCAGTTTCGTCCATGGCTACACCTTC. The encoded protein is CASSFVHGYTF.